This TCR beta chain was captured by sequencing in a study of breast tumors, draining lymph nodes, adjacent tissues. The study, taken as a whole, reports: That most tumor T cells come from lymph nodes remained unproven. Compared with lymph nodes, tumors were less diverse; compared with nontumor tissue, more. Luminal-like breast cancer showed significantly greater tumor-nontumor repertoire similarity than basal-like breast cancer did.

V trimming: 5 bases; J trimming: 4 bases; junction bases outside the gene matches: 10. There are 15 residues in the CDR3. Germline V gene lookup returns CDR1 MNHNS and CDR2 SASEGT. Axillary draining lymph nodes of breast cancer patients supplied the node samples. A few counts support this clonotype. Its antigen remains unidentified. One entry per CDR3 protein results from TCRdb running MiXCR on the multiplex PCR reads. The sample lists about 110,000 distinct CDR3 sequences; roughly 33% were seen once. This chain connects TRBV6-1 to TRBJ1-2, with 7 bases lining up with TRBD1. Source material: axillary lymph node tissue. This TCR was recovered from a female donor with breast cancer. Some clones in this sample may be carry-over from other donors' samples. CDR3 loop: CASSQERQGLYGYTF. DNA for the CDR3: TGTGCCAGCAGTCAAGAAAGACAGGGACTCTATGGCTACACCTTC.